Following are 2 T cell receptor beta chains from one sample sequenced in a study of T cells in localized non-small cell lung cancer. TCRdb's table, derived via immunoSEQ multiplex PCR, lists solely in-frame clones and lacks some. The data contain around 30,000 clones, about 80% of them singletons. The sample in question was peripheral blood, obtained before any cancer treatment. The receptors were gathered from a male donor at least 60 years old with stage II squamous cell lung carcinoma.

V usage is TRBV10-1 and J usage is TRBJ1-1; no firm D call. Trimming removed 3 bases from V and 7 bases from J, with 12 bases in between. Germline V gives CDR1 WNHNN, CDR2 SYGVQD (reference sequence). The CDR3 loop spans 13 amino acids. The CDR3: CASSDQIFGEAFF. CDR3 bases: TGCGCCAGCAGTGATCAGATATTTGGTGAAGCTTTCTTT.

The CDR3 sequence: CASTRAGTQNTEAFF. The DNA for the CDR3 is TGCGCCAGCACTCGGGCCGGGACCCAAAACACTGAAGCTTTCTTT. The chain has TRBV5-1 and TRBJ1-1; a weak D match, TRBD1 (5 bases). Per the germline V gene, CDR1 is SGHRS and CDR2 is YFSETQ. The CDR3 runs to 15 residues. V was shortened by 6 bases and J by 2 bases, with 17 bases between the two germline ends.